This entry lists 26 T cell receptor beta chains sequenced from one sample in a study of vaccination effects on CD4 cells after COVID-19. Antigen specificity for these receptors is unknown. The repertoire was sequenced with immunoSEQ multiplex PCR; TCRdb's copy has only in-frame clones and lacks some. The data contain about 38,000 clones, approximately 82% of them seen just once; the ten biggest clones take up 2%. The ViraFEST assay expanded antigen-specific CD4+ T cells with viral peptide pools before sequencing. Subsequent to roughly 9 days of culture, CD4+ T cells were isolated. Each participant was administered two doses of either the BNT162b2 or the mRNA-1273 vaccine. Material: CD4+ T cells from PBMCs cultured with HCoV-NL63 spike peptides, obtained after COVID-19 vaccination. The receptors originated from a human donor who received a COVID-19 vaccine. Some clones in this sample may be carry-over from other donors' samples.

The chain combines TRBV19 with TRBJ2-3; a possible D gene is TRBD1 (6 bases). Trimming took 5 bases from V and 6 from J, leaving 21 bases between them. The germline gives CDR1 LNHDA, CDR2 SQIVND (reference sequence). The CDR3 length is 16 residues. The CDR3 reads CASSRQRGGTSDTQYF. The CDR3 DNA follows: TGTGCCAGTAGTCGGCAAAGAGGGGGAACTAGTGATACGCAGTATTTT.

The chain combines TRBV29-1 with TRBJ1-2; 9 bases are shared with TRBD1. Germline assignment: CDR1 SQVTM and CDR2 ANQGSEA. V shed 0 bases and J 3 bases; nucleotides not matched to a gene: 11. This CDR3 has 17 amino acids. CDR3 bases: TGCAGCGTTGAAGATCTTCGTGGACAGGGGATCCACTATGGCTACACCTTC. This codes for CSVEDLRGQGIHYGYTF.

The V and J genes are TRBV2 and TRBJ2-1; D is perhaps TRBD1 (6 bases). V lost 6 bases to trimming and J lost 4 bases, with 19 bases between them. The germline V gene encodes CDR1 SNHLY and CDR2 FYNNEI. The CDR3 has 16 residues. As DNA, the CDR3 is TGTGCCAGCAGGGAGAGAACAGGGTCGGGATACAATGAGCAGTTCTTC. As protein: CASRERTGSGYNEQFF.

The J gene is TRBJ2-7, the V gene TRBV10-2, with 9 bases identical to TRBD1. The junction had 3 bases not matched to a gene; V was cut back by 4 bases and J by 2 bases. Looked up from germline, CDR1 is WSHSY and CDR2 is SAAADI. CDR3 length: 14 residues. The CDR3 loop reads CASSAGQGPYEQYV. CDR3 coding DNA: TGCGCCAGCAGTGCGGGACAGGGCCCCTACGAGCAGTACGTC.

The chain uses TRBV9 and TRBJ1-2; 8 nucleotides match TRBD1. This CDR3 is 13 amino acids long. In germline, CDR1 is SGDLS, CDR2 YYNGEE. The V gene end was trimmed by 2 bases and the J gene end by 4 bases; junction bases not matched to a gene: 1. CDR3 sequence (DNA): TGTGCCAGCAGCGTCGACAGGGGCTATGGCTACACCTTC. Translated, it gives CASSVDRGYGYTF. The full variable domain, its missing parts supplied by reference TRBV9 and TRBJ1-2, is DSGVTQTPKHLITATGQRVTLRCSPRSGDLSVYWYQQSLDQGLQFLIQYYNGEERAKGNILERFSAQQFPDLHSELNLSSLELGDSALYFCASSVDRGYGYTFGSGTRLTVV.

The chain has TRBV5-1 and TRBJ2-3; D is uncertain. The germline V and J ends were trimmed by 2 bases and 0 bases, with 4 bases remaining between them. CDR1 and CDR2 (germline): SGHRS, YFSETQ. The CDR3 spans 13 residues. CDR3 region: CASSFLSTDTQYF. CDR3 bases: TGCGCCAGCAGCTTCTTAAGCACAGATACGCAGTATTTT.

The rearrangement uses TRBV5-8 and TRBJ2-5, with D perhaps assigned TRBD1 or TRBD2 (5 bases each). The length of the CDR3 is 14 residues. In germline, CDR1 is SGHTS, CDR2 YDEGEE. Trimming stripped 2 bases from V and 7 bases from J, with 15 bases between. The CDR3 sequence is CASSFNLAGGTQYF. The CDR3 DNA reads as TGTGCCAGCAGCTTTAACCTAGCTGGGGGGACCCAGTACTTC.

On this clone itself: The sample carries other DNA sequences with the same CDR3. The CDR3 reads CASSLGGVQETQYF. The CDR3 nucleotides read TGCGCCAGCAGCTTGGGGGGGGTACAAGAGACCCAGTACTTC. The rearrangement links TRBV5-1 to TRBJ2-5, with D possibly being TRBD2 (6 bases). The CDR3 totals 14 residues. The V gene lost 0 bases and the J gene lost 2 bases, with 8 bases spanning the gap. Germline V gives CDR1 SGHRS, CDR2 YFSETQ.

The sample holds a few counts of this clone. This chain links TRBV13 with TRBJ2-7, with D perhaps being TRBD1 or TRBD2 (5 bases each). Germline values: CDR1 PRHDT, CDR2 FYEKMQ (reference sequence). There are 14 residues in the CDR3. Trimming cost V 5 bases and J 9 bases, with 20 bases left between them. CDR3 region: CASSRNRDGGGQYV. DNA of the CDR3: TGTGCCAGCAGCCGAAATAGGGACGGAGGTGGGCAGTACGTC.

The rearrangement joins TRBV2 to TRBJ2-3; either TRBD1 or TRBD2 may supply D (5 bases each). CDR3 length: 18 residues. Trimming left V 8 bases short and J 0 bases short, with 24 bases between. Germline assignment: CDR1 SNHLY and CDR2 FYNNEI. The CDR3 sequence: CASVKTLGDGISTDTQYF. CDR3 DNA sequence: TGTGCCAGCGTCAAAACCCTTGGGGACGGTATTAGCACAGATACGCAGTATTTT.

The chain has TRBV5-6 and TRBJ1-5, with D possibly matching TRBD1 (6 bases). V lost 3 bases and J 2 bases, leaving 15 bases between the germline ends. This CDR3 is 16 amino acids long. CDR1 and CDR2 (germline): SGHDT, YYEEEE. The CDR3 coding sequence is TGTGCCAGCAGCTCAAGACAGGTGGGGGGCAATCAGCCCCAGCATTTT. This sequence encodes CASSSRQVGGNQPQHF.

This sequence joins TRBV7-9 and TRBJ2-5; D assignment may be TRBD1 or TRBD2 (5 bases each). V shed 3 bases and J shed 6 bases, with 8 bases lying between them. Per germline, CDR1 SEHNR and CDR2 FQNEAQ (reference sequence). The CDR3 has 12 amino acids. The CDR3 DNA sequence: TGTGCCAGCAGCTTGGGGGAACAGACCCAGTACTTC. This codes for CASSLGEQTQYF.

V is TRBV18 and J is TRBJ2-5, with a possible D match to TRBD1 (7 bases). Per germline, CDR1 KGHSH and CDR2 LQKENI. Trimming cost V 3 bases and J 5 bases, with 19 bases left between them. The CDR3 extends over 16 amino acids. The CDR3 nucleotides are TGTGCCAGCTCACCGTTCCGGGACAGCCTAGCGGAGACCCAGTACTTC. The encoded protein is CASSPFRDSLAETQYF.

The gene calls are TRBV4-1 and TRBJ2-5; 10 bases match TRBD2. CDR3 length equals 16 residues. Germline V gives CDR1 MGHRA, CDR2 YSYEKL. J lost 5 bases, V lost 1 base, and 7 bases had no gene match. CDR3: CASSQVPLAGVETQYF. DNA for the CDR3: TGCGCCAGCAGCCAAGTTCCCCTAGCGGGGGTTGAGACCCAGTACTTC.

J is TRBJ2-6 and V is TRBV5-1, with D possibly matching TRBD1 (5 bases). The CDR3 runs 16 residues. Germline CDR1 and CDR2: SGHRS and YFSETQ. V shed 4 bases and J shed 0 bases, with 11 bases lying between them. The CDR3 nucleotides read TGCGCCAGCAGCCGCGACAGATACTCTGGGGCCAACGTCCTGACTTTC. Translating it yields CASSRDRYSGANVLTF.

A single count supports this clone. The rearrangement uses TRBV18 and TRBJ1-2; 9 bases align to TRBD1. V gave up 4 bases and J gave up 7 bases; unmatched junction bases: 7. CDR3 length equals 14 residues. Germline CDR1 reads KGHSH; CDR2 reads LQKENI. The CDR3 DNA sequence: TGTGCCAGCTCACGTGACAGGGGGGGATCTGGCTACACCTTC. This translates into CASSRDRGGSGYTF.

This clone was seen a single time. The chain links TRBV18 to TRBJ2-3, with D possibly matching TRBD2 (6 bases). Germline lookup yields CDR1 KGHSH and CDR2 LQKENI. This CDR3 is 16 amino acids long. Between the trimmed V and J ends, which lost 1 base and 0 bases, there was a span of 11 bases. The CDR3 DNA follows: TGTGCCAGCTCACCACTGTCGGGGGAAAGCACAGATACGCAGTATTTT. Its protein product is CASSPLSGESTDTQYF.

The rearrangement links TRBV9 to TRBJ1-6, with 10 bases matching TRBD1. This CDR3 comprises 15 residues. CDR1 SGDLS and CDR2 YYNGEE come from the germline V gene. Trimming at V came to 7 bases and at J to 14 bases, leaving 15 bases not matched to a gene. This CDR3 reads CASGPETGGKGTLHF. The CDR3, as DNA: TGTGCCAGCGGCCCCGAGACAGGGGGCAAAGGGACCCTCCACTTT. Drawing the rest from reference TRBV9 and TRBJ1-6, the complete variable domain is DSGVTQTPKHLITATGQRVTLRCSPRSGDLSVYWYQQSLDQGLQFLIQYYNGEERAKGNILERFSAQQFPDLHSELNLSSLELGDSALYFCASGPETGGKGTLHFGNGTRLTVT.

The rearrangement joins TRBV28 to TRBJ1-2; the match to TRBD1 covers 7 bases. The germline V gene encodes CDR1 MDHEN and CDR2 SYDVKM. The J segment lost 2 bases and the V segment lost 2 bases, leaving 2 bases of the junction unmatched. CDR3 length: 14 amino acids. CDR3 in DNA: TGTGCCAGCAGTTTAAAGGGGGCAAACTATGGCTACACCTTC. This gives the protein CASSLKGANYGYTF.

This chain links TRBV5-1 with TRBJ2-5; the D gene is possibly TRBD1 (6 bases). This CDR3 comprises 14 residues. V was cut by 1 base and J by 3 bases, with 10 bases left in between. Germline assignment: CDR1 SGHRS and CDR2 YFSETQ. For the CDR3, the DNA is TGCGCCAGCAGCTTGAAAACAGGGAAAGAGACCCAGTACTTC. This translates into CASSLKTGKETQYF.

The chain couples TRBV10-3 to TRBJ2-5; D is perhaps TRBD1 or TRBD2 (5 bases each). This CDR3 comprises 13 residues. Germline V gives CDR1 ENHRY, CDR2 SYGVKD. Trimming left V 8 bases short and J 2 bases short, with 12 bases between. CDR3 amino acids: CAIVRDPQETQYF. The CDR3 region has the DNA TGTGCCATCGTTCGGGACCCGCAAGAGACCCAGTACTTC.

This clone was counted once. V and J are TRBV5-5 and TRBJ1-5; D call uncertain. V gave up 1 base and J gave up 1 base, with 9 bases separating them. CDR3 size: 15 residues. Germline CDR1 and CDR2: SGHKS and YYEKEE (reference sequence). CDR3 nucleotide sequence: TGTGCCAGCAGCTTGCTCACAGTGAGCAATCAGCCCCAGCATTTT. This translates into CASSLLTVSNQPQHF.

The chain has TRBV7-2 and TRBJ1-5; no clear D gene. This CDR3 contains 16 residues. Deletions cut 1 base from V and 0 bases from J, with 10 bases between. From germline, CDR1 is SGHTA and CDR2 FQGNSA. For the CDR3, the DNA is TGTGCCAGCAGCTTAGTTTTCTGGAGTAGCAATCAGCCCCAGCATTTT. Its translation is CASSLVFWSSNQPQHF.

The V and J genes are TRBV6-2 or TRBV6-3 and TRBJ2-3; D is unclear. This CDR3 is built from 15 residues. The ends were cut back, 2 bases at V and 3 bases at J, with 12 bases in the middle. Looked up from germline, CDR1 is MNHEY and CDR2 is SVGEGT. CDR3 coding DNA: TGTGCCAGCAGTTACCCCCCCACTTTAACAGATACGCAGTATTTT. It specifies CASSYPPTLTDTQYF.

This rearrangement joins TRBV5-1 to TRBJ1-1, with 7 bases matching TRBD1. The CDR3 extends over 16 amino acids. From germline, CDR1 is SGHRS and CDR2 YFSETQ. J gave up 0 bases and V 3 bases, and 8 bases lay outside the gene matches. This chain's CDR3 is CASSWVTGIMNTEAFF. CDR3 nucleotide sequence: TGCGCCAGCAGCTGGGTGACAGGGATCATGAACACTGAAGCTTTCTTT.

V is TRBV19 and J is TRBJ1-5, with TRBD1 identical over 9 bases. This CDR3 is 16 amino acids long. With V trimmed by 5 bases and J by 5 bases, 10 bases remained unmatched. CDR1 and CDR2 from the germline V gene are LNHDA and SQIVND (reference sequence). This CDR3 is CASSPPRDRVDQPQHF. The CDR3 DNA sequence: TGTGCCAGTAGTCCCCCCCGGGACAGGGTGGATCAGCCCCAGCATTTT.